This is a list of T cell receptor beta chains from one sample in a study of long-term antiretroviral therapy in people with HIV. Assay used: immunoSEQ multiplex PCR; TCRdb lists only in-frame clones, some missing. This table holds 19,000 or so clones, approximately 80% found once. Sequenced material: unsorted PBMCs, taken 0.3 years before starting antiretroviral therapy. These receptor sequences come from a man aged 50-60 years with HIV. The CDR3 runs from the conserved cysteine through the conserved F or W. A D gene is named only where the DNA matches it firmly. Part of the rows lack a size; the others show once, few, many or a class for expanded clones.

>TRBV4-1|NA|TRBD2|TRBJ2-3|20
CASSHPRGGKTRKHTDTQYF
TGCGCCAGCAGCCATCCGCGGGGGGGCAAAACTCGCAAACACACAGATACGCAGTATTTT
>TRBV2|NA|NA|TRBJ2-7|14
CASSLRERLYEQYF
TGTGCCAGCAGTCTTCGGGAGAGACTCTACGAGCAGTACTTC
>TRBV28|few|TRBD2|TRBJ2-7|15
CASSFPSGSSYEQYF
TGTGCCAGCAGTTTTCCTAGCGGGAGCTCCTACGAGCAGTACTTC
>TRBV11-3|NA|NA|TRBJ1-2|13
CASSLAETLRYTF
TGTGCCAGCAGCTTGGCCGAGACCCTTCGCTACACCTTC
>TRBV5-6|NA|TRBD1|TRBJ1-1|15
CASSYRTGGTTEAFF
TGTGCCAGCAGCTACCGGACAGGGGGGACCACTGAAGCTTTCTTT
>TRBV7-9|NA|NA|TRBJ2-2|15
CASSLAGGEAGELFF
TGTGCCAGCAGCTTAGCGGGGGGCGAGGCCGGGGAGCTGTTTTTT
>TRBV4-3|NA|TRBD2|TRBJ2-1|16
CASSHGLAGEGNEQFF
TGCGCCAGCAGCCATGGACTAGCGGGGGAAGGAAATGAGCAGTTCTTC
>TRBV6-5|NA|TRBD2|TRBJ2-5|14
CASSYYRPGGTQYF
TGTGCCAGCAGTTACTACCGCCCGGGAGGGACCCAGTACTTC
>TRBV5-4|few|NA|TRBJ1-2|14
CASSLDPLGYGYTF
TGTGCCAGCAGCTTGGACCCGCTAGGCTATGGCTACACCTTC
>TRBV7-6|NA|NA|TRBJ1-5|14
CASSLGQTNQPQHF
TGTGCCAGCAGCTTAGGACAGACAAATCAGCCCCAGCATTTT
>TRBV7-9|NA|NA|TRBJ2-4|16
CASSHWDVETKNIQYF
TGTGCCAGCAGCCATTGGGACGTGGAAACCAAAAACATTCAGTACTTC
>TRBV5-8|NA|NA|TRBJ1-1|15
CASSPKRRVNTEAFF
TGTGCCAGCAGCCCAAAACGACGGGTGAACACTGAAGCTTTCTTT
>TRBV6-1|once|NA|TRBJ2-6|15
CASSEEGSGANVLTF
TGTGCCAGCAGTGAGGAAGGCTCTGGGGCCAACGTCCTGACTTTC
>TRBV5-5|few|TRBD2|TRBJ2-5|16
CASSLELAGGRETQYF
TGTGCCAGCAGCCTTGAACTAGCGGGAGGGCGAGAGACCCAGTACTTC
>TRBV30|NA|NA|TRBJ1-4|13
CAWRGRTNEKLFF
TGTGCCTGGCGAGGGAGGACTAATGAAAAACTGTTTTTT